The sequence of this T cell receptor (beta chain) was determined in a study of tumor-infiltrating lymphocytes in primary liver carcinoma. Study overall: The patient population consisted of men and women between 30 and 69 years of age. Read depth, roughly 3.5 to 8 million productive TCRbeta reads, did not differ significantly between tissues.

Germline assignment: CDR1 SGHAT and CDR2 FQNNGV. J lost 4 bases, V lost 9 bases, and 10 bases had no gene match. The CDR3 is 14 residues long. This clonotype occurred a few times. The CDR3 carries no conserved terminal phenylalanine or tryptophan, so it likely arises from a read error. Total RNA amounting to 450 to 500 ng was the source from which TCR beta cDNA was made with a constant-region primer. Library construction for TCR beta comprised three nested multiplex PCR rounds performed with slightly modified ARM-PCR. Rounds one and two of PCR, each of 10 to 11 cycles, were primed with TRBV1-TRBV30 forward primers and a C-beta reverse primer. TCRdb reprocessed the multiplex PCR reads with MiXCR, giving one entry per CDR3 protein. The sample shows some 320,000 distinct CDR3 sequences, 65% of them seen only once. Blood RNA came from unsorted whole blood; germline DNA was also extracted. The study enrolled treatment-naive patients with chronic HBV infection.

Material for sequencing was peripheral blood. The chain has TRBV11-2 and TRBJ1-2, with 8 bases lining up with TRBD1. This TCR came from a man between 35 and 55 years old with primary liver carcinoma and hepatitis B virus infection. CDR3: CASSPGQGPYGYTL. CDR3 in DNA: TGTGCCAGTAGTCCTGGACAGGGACCCTATGGCTACACCCTC.